This TCR beta chain was obtained from a study of robustness of blood B and T cell sequencing listed by TCRdb under 2018. Context from the whole study: The study aimed to determine how much peripheral blood is needed to reliably characterize an individual's TCRbeta and IgG repertoires. As technical replicates, two replicate TCRbeta cDNA libraries were made from one shared RNA pool taken from a single 10 ml draw. Each of the ten independently drawn blood samples had its TCRbeta and IgG repertoires measured. Summary of the overall study and its limitations: Every single 10 ml sample contained the 1,000 most abundant TCRbeta clonotypes from the pooled draws. The TCRbeta rarefaction curves did not fully level off, which suggests under-sequencing or many low-abundance clonotypes. Pooling tubes did not increase the overlap of rare TCRbeta clonotypes, which implies that much larger blood volumes would be needed to capture rare TCRbeta clonotypes. EDTA tubes required immediate fractionation, limiting use in multi-site collections. Evidence of cross-contamination, likely from batch processing, showed up in one pair of TCRbeta libraries, so the UMI-sequence pairs shared by that pair of libraries were removed. Coverage of the top 10,000 TCRbeta clonotypes approached saturation when 3 or 4 tubes (30-40 ml blood) were combined. Of the top 10,000 TCRbeta clonotypes in one technical replicate library, 90% to 95% were also found in the other technical replicate library.

CDR1 and CDR2 (SGDLS, YYNGEE) derive from the germline V gene. From the cysteine through the phenylalanine, the CDR3 covers 13 amino acids. Only CDR3 DNA remains: 39 bases, in frame from the first base. The V and J ends are trimmed by 4 bases and 2 bases, leaving 8 bases between them. This clonotype was seen a handful of times. Its cognate antigen has yet to be identified. No base qualities exist here, and no much larger clone lies one base off it. Receptors were amplified or captured by PCR. The sequencer listed for this sample is Illumina MiSeq. Synthesis of cDNA relied on SMARTScribe reverse transcriptase together with a 5' template-switch oligo that added a universal priming site. The template-switch oligo carried a 12-nucleotide random unique molecular identifier (UMI) that tagged each cDNA molecule. During reverse transcription, chain-specific reverse primers targeted TCRbeta transcripts. Uracil DNA glycosylase treatment removed residual template-switch adapters, and cDNA was purified with a Qiagen MinElute kit. The first PCR ran for around 23 cycles with KAPA HiFi HotStart ReadyMix and step-out primers, divided among four 50 microliter reactions. Before any further amplification, the products of the first-round PCR were gel-purified. Illumina Nextera adapters were added in a second approximately 8-cycle PCR, after which libraries were purified and pooled. A 50-nucleotide 5' read captured the UMI barcode for each TCRbeta molecule. Processing in the source paper ran as follows. The MIGEC toolkit was used to group reads by UMI into consensus reads. PEAR was used to merge forward and reverse consensus reads, producing the final reads. A custom decontamination script removed identical UMI-sequence pairs shared across libraries, treating them as cross-sample contamination. MIGMAP, a wrapper around IgBLAST, was used to carry out V(D)J assignment and CDR3 extraction. A TCR clonotype was defined by an identical V gene, J gene and CDR3 amino acid sequence; no sequencing was done for CDR1 and CDR2. TCRdb reran the public reads through fastp at Q25 and MiXCR, keeping productive beta chains. Rows merge per CDR3 protein into single entries with the most common DNA and genes. The V and J calls follow TCRdb's processing rather than the paper's. The sample table holds approximately 1,600 distinct CDR3 sequences, of which 56% were seen once. Roughly 42% of the sample is in the top ten clones.

TCRbeta repertoires were measured from mRNA instead of genomic DNA, an approach that captures expressed receptors. Buffy coat leukocytes were collected into Trizol, and RNA was extracted with the Direct-zol RNA MiniPrep Plus kit without cell sorting. EDTA blood tubes were spun right away at 4 degrees C to separate plasma, buffy coat and red blood cells. Input material: peripheral blood. The receptor's source is a human donor in good health. The chain links TRBV9 with TRBJ2-3; no D gene call is confident. The CDR3 region: CASSYRATDTQYF. The sequenced DNA is TGTGCCAGCAGCTACCGGGCCACAGATACGCAGTATTTT.